The entry that follows covers one TCR beta chain sequence. Its antigen is unidentified. The read stops 3 residues short of the end of the CDR3; the missing end is completed from the germline J gene. Clones were sequenced by immunoSEQ multiplex PCR, and TCRdb holds only the in-frame ones, with some missing. This repertoire includes roughly 34,000 clones. The CDR3 runs to 16 residues. V trimming: 0 bases; J trimming: 1 base; junction bases outside the gene matches: 3. Per the germline V gene, CDR1 is DFQATT and CDR2 is SNEGSKA (reference sequence). These data are taken from a study of T cells in women clearing cervical HPV infection. Whole-study findings and limits: TRBV6-7 abundance was lower in cases than controls (around 0.1% versus 0.15%). A classifier using richness and V gene abundances reached an AUC of 0.83.

The sequenced sample consisted of blood buffy coat. This receptor was identified in a woman aged 18 to 75 with a cervical HPV16 infection that either progressed to CIN3+ or cleared (not recorded which). This chain connects TRBV20-1 to TRBJ2-2, with 9 bases matching TRBD2. CDR3 DNA, as far as it was read: TGCAGTGCTAGAGATGTGCGGGGGGGGAACACCGGGGAG. This gives the protein CSARDVRGGNTGE. The whole CDR3 reads CSARDVRGGNTGELFF.